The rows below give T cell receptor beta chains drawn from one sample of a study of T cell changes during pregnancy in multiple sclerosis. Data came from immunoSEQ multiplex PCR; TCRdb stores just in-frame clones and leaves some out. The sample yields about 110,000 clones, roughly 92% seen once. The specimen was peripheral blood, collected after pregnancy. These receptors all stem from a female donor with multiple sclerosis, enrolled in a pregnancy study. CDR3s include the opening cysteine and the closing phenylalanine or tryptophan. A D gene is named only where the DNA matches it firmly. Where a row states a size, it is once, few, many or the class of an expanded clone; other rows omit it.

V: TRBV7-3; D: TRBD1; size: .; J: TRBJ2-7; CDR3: CASSPMGTGSYEQYF; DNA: TGTGCCAGCAGCCCCATGGGGACAGGCTCCTACGAGCAGTACTTC
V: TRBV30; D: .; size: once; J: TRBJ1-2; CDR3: CAWSGSYGYTF; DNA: TGTGCCTGGAGTGGTAGCTATGGCTACACCTTC
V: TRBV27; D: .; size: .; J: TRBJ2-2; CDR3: CASSLRRGNTGELFF; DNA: TGTGCCAGCAGTTTAAGGCGGGGGAACACCGGGGAGCTGTTTTTT
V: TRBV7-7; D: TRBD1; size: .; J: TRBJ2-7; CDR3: CASSLRTGEEQYF; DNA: TGTGCCAGCAGCTTAAGGACAGGGGAGGAGCAGTACTTC
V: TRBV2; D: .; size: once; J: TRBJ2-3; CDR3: CASSETIPHTQYF; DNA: TGTGCCAGCAGTGAGACTATCCCTCATACGCAGTATTTT
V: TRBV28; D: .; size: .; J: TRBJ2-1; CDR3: CASTIAVGYNEQFF; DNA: TGTGCCAGCACCATAGCGGTGGGGTACAATGAGCAGTTCTTC
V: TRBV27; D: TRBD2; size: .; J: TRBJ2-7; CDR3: CASSLGLAGYEQYF; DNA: TGTGCCAGCAGTCTCGGACTAGCGGGCTACGAGCAGTACTTC
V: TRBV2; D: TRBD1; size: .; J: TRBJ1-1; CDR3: CASTRQGHTEAFF; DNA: TGTGCCAGCACCCGACAGGGTCACACTGAAGCTTTCTTT
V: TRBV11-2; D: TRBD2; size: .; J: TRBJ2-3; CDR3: CASSLYGGRAVSDTQYF; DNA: TGTGCCAGCAGCTTGTACGGCGGGAGGGCCGTCAGTGATACGCAGTATTTT
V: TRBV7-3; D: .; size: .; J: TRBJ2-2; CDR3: CASKIHGGIDTGELFF; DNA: TGTGCCAGCAAAATCCACGGCGGGATAGACACCGGGGAGCTGTTTTTT